These T cell receptor beta chains were read from a single sample in a study of cytomegalovirus exposure and HLA in healthy donors. The data were produced by immunoSEQ multiplex PCR, yet TCRdb's version contains in-frame clones alone and is incomplete. The profile shows 150,000 to 200,000 clones, about 81% of them singletons. The specimen was PBMCs. The receptors were sampled from a woman aged 45-60 years in good health and CMV-seropositive. CDR3s include the opening cysteine and the closing phenylalanine or tryptophan. The order of the fields is CDR3 length, D gene, J gene, clone size, V gene, CDR3 protein, CDR3 DNA. The D gene is left open where the match is weak. Only part of the rows carry a size: once, few, many, or a class if the clone is expanded.

cdr3_length: 16
d_call: -
j_call: TRBJ1-2
clone_size: once
v_call: TRBV15
cdr3_aa: CATSRDLGDKYYGYTF
cdr3_nt: TGTGCCACCAGCAGAGATCTCGGGGATAAGTACTATGGCTACACCTTC

cdr3_length: 13
d_call: -
j_call: TRBJ1-6
clone_size: -
v_call: TRBV6-1
cdr3_aa: CASSELPGAPLHF
cdr3_nt: TGTGCCAGCAGTGAACTGCCGGGGGCACCCCTCCACTTT

cdr3_length: 15
d_call: -
j_call: TRBJ2-7
clone_size: -
v_call: TRBV5-4
cdr3_aa: CASSADPAPIYEQYF
cdr3_nt: TGTGCCAGCAGCGCGGATCCCGCCCCTATCTACGAGCAGTACTTC

cdr3_length: 15
d_call: TRBD1
j_call: TRBJ2-1
clone_size: -
v_call: TRBV19
cdr3_aa: CASSIGTGDYNEQFF
cdr3_nt: TGTGCCAGTAGTATTGGGACAGGGGACTACAATGAGCAGTTCTTC

cdr3_length: 12
d_call: -
j_call: TRBJ2-2
clone_size: -
v_call: TRBV6-6
cdr3_aa: CASTNSAGELFF
cdr3_nt: TGTGCCAGCACCAATAGCGCCGGGGAGCTGTTTTTT

cdr3_length: 15
d_call: -
j_call: TRBJ1-1
clone_size: -
v_call: TRBV25-1
cdr3_aa: CASSDPTGPNTEAFF
cdr3_nt: TGTGCCAGCAGTGACCCGACAGGCCCGAACACTGAAGCTTTCTTT

cdr3_length: 15
d_call: -
j_call: TRBJ2-5
clone_size: -
v_call: TRBV10-3
cdr3_aa: CAISESVPGGETQYF
cdr3_nt: TGTGCCATCAGTGAGTCAGTCCCGGGTGGGGAGACCCAGTACTTC

cdr3_length: 15
d_call: -
j_call: TRBJ1-6
clone_size: once
v_call: TRBV7-8
cdr3_aa: CASSSTGQVNSPLHF
cdr3_nt: TGTGCCAGCAGCTCAACAGGGCAGGTGAACTCACCCCTCCACTTT

cdr3_length: 12
d_call: TRBD1
j_call: TRBJ2-1
clone_size: -
v_call: TRBV6-1
cdr3_aa: CASSGSDRARFF
cdr3_nt: TGTGCCAGCAGTGGCTCGGACAGGGCGCGGTTCTTC

cdr3_length: 12
d_call: -
j_call: TRBJ2-1
clone_size: -
v_call: TRBV2
cdr3_aa: CASSEGGQEQFF
cdr3_nt: TGTGCCAGCAGTGAAGGGGGGCAGGAGCAGTTCTTC

cdr3_length: 14
d_call: -
j_call: TRBJ2-7
clone_size: few
v_call: TRBV7-9
cdr3_aa: CASSLALSSYEQYF
cdr3_nt: TGTGCCAGCAGCTTAGCCCTCTCGTCCTACGAGCAGTACTTC

cdr3_length: 18
d_call: -
j_call: TRBJ1-2
clone_size: -
v_call: TRBV5-4
cdr3_aa: CASSLTVGQFKINYGYTF
cdr3_nt: TGTGCCAGCAGCTTGACGGTCGGACAGTTTAAAATTAACTATGGCTACACCTTC

cdr3_length: 15
d_call: -
j_call: TRBJ2-1
clone_size: -
v_call: TRBV6-1
cdr3_aa: CASSEALGVYNEQFF
cdr3_nt: TGTGCCAGCAGTGAAGCGCTAGGCGTCTACAATGAGCAGTTCTTC

cdr3_length: 15
d_call: TRBD1
j_call: TRBJ2-1
clone_size: -
v_call: TRBV11-3
cdr3_aa: CASSLGGQGNSEQFF
cdr3_nt: TGTGCCAGCAGCTTAGGGGGACAGGGGAATAGTGAGCAGTTCTTC

cdr3_length: 17
d_call: TRBD2
j_call: TRBJ2-5
clone_size: -
v_call: TRBV15
cdr3_aa: CATSRDRLAGGQETQYF
cdr3_nt: TGTGCCACCAGCAGAGATCGACTAGCGGGGGGGCAAGAGACCCAGTACTTC

cdr3_length: 15
d_call: TRBD1
j_call: TRBJ2-3
clone_size: -
v_call: TRBV5-6
cdr3_aa: CASSSDRGRPDTQYF
cdr3_nt: TGTGCCAGCAGCTCTGACAGGGGTCGACCGGATACGCAGTATTTT

cdr3_length: 14
d_call: -
j_call: TRBJ2-3
clone_size: -
v_call: TRBV4-1
cdr3_aa: CASSQAGRTDTQYF
cdr3_nt: TGCGCCAGCAGCCAAGCAGGCAGGACAGATACGCAGTATTTT

cdr3_length: 13
d_call: -
j_call: TRBJ1-2
clone_size: few
v_call: TRBV6-1
cdr3_aa: CASSVDRRYGYTF
cdr3_nt: TGTGCCAGCAGTGTTGACAGGCGCTATGGCTACACCTTC

cdr3_length: 13
d_call: -
j_call: TRBJ2-5
clone_size: -
v_call: TRBV6-5
cdr3_aa: CASSYGPGETQYF
cdr3_nt: TGTGCCAGCAGTTACGGCCCGGGTGAGACCCAGTACTTC

cdr3_length: 15
d_call: -
j_call: TRBJ1-5
clone_size: -
v_call: TRBV5-4
cdr3_aa: CASSLEAGYGQPQHF
cdr3_nt: TGTGCCAGCAGCTTGGAGGCAGGATATGGTCAGCCCCAGCATTTT

cdr3_length: 14
d_call: TRBD1
j_call: TRBJ1-6
clone_size: -
v_call: TRBV30
cdr3_aa: CAWSVTLGDRGYHF
cdr3_nt: TGTGCCTGGAGTGTGACCTTAGGGGACAGGGGTTACCACTTT

cdr3_length: 17
d_call: -
j_call: TRBJ1-2
clone_size: few
v_call: TRBV7-9
cdr3_aa: CASSPKRALDLNYGYTF
cdr3_nt: TGTGCCAGCAGTCCAAAGAGGGCGTTAGATCTTAACTATGGCTACACCTTC

cdr3_length: 14
d_call: TRBD1
j_call: TRBJ1-2
clone_size: few
v_call: TRBV5-1
cdr3_aa: CASSLLGQGDGYTF
cdr3_nt: TGCGCCAGCAGCCTACTGGGACAGGGGGACGGCTACACCTTC

cdr3_length: 14
d_call: TRBD2
j_call: TRBJ2-1
clone_size: -
v_call: TRBV5-1
cdr3_aa: CASSLGAGGYEQFF
cdr3_nt: TGCGCCAGCAGCTTGGGAGCGGGGGGCTATGAGCAGTTCTTC

cdr3_length: 14
d_call: -
j_call: TRBJ2-1
clone_size: -
v_call: TRBV15
cdr3_aa: CATSSPRTDNEQFF
cdr3_nt: TGTGCCACCAGCAGCCCCCGGACAGACAATGAGCAGTTCTTC

cdr3_length: 15
d_call: -
j_call: TRBJ2-5
clone_size: -
v_call: TRBV25-1
cdr3_aa: CASSGVEGRGETQYF
cdr3_nt: TGTGCCAGCAGTGGGGTAGAGGGTAGAGGAGAGACCCAGTACTTC

cdr3_length: 13
d_call: -
j_call: TRBJ2-7
clone_size: -
v_call: TRBV7-8
cdr3_aa: CASAGVGTYEQYF
cdr3_nt: TGTGCCTCGGCCGGGGTGGGGACCTACGAGCAGTACTTC

cdr3_length: 15
d_call: TRBD1
j_call: TRBJ2-7
clone_size: -
v_call: TRBV15
cdr3_aa: CATSRDHRGLDEQYF
cdr3_nt: TGTGCCACCAGCAGAGACCACAGGGGGCTAGACGAGCAGTACTTC

cdr3_length: 12
d_call: TRBD1
j_call: TRBJ1-2
clone_size: few
v_call: TRBV6-5
cdr3_aa: CASRTQGGSYTF
cdr3_nt: TGTGCCAGCAGAACACAGGGGGGTAGCTACACCTTC

cdr3_length: 16
d_call: -
j_call: TRBJ2-7
clone_size: -
v_call: TRBV9
cdr3_aa: CASSVGEETAAYEQYF
cdr3_nt: TGTGCCAGCAGCGTAGGTGAGGAGACAGCCGCCTACGAGCAGTACTTC

cdr3_length: 14
d_call: TRBD1
j_call: TRBJ2-2
clone_size: -
v_call: TRBV5-8
cdr3_aa: CASSSGQGYGELFF
cdr3_nt: TGTGCCAGCAGCTCCGGACAGGGGTACGGGGAGCTGTTTTTT

cdr3_length: 15
d_call: TRBD1
j_call: TRBJ2-7
clone_size: -
v_call: TRBV4-1
cdr3_aa: CASSLGAGQGTEQYF
cdr3_nt: TGCGCCAGCAGCCTCGGTGCGGGACAGGGGACCGAGCAGTACTTC

cdr3_length: 15
d_call: -
j_call: TRBJ1-5
clone_size: few
v_call: TRBV4-2
cdr3_aa: CASSQGGLGNQPQHF
cdr3_nt: TGTGCCAGCAGCCAAGGAGGACTTGGCAATCAGCCCCAGCATTTT

cdr3_length: 17
d_call: TRBD1
j_call: TRBJ1-1
clone_size: -
v_call: TRBV5-1
cdr3_aa: CASSLVGQGVLNTEAFF
cdr3_nt: TGCGCCAGCAGCTTGGTTGGACAGGGGGTTTTGAACACTGAAGCTTTCTTT

cdr3_length: 15
d_call: TRBD1
j_call: TRBJ2-2
clone_size: -
v_call: TRBV4-1
cdr3_aa: CASSQVGTGVGELFF
cdr3_nt: TGCGCCAGCAGCCAAGTTGGGACAGGTGTCGGGGAGCTGTTTTTT

cdr3_length: 15
d_call: TRBD1
j_call: TRBJ2-1
clone_size: few
v_call: TRBV28
cdr3_aa: CASSPRTGVANEQFF
cdr3_nt: TGTGCCAGCAGCCCGAGGACAGGGGTGGCCAATGAGCAGTTCTTC

cdr3_length: 14
d_call: TRBD2
j_call: TRBJ2-7
clone_size: -
v_call: TRBV27
cdr3_aa: CASSPLAGHLEQYF
cdr3_nt: TGTGCCAGCAGTCCCCTAGCGGGGCATCTCGAGCAGTACTTC

cdr3_length: 16
d_call: TRBD1
j_call: TRBJ2-2
clone_size: -
v_call: TRBV5-1
cdr3_aa: CASSSGQGSDIGELFF
cdr3_nt: TGCGCCAGCAGCTCCGGACAGGGGAGCGACATCGGGGAGCTGTTTTTT

cdr3_length: 13
d_call: -
j_call: TRBJ1-1
clone_size: -
v_call: TRBV18
cdr3_aa: CASSRTTNTEAFF
cdr3_nt: TGTGCCAGCTCACGGACAACGAACACTGAAGCTTTCTTT

cdr3_length: 14
d_call: -
j_call: TRBJ2-3
clone_size: few
v_call: TRBV18
cdr3_aa: CASSPGTDTDTQYF
cdr3_nt: TGTGCCAGCTCACCTGGGACTGACACAGATACGCAGTATTTT

cdr3_length: 18
d_call: TRBD2
j_call: TRBJ2-1
clone_size: -
v_call: TRBV7-9
cdr3_aa: CASSFGPLAAASYNEQFF
cdr3_nt: TGTGCCAGCAGCTTTGGGCCACTAGCGGCCGCCTCCTACAATGAGCAGTTCTTC

cdr3_length: 11
d_call: -
j_call: TRBJ2-2
clone_size: few
v_call: TRBV2
cdr3_aa: CASSYNGELFF
cdr3_nt: TGTGCCAGCAGTTACAACGGGGAGCTGTTTTTT